The sequence of this T cell receptor (beta chain) was determined in a study of human T cells and chemical hapten exposure. At the level of the study: Patients received weekly diphenylcyclopropenone doses to the scalp throughout the roughly 23-week study.

Trimming stripped 1 base from V and 0 bases from J, with 4 bases between. The CDR3 loop spans 14 amino acids. CDR1 and CDR2 (germline): LGHDT, YNNKEL (reference sequence). Time point indicated: patch test 2, 6 weeks after DPC sensitization. This sample's treatment: therapeutic diphenylcyclopropenone sensitization with weekly scalp DPC. This clonotype was counted ten times or more. Original data processing: Across samples, TCR counts had a median of about 88,000 and ranged from roughly 23,224 to 690,600. TCRdb re-called the RACE reads with MiXCR, one entry per CDR3 protein. TCRdb's processing, not the authors' own work, is the source of the V and J calls. The sample includes roughly 84,000 distinct CDR3 sequences, around 9.3% seen only once; the top ten take 4.5% to 5%.

Sequences were derived from whole blood, sampled in connection with sensitization to the hapten diphenylcyclopropenone (DPC). This chain connects TRBV3-1 to TRBJ1-3; no reliable D call. The receptor's source is a woman aged 50 to 60 with alopecia areata. Some clones in this sample may be carry-over from other donors' samples. The CDR3 sequence: CASSQGHSGNTIYF. In DNA, the CDR3 is TGTGCCAGCAGCCAAGGCCACTCTGGAAACACCATATATTTT. Full variable domain (rest looked up from reference TRBV3-1 and TRBJ1-3): DTAVSQTPKYLVTQMGNDKSIKCEQNLGHDTMYWYKQDSKKFLKIMFSYNNKELIINETVPNRFSPKSPDKAHLNLHINSLELGDSAVYFCASSQGHSGNTIYFGEGSWLTVV.